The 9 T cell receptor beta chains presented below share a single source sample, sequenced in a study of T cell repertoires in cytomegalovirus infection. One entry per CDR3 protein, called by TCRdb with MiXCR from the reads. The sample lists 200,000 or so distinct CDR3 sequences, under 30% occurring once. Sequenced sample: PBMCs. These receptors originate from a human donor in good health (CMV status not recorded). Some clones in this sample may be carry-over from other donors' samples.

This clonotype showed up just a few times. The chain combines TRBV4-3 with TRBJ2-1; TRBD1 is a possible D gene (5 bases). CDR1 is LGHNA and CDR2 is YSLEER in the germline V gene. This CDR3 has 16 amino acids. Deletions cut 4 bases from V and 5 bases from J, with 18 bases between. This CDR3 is CASSPQGERWDNEQFF. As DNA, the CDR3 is TGCGCCAGCAGCCCCCAGGGTGAAAGATGGGACAATGAGCAGTTCTTC.

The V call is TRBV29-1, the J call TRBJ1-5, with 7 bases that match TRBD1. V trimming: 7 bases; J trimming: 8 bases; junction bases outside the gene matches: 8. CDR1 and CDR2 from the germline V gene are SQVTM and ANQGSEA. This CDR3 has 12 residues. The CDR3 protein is CSAKTGTKPQHF. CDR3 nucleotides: TGCAGCGCTAAGACAGGGACTAAGCCCCAGCATTTT.

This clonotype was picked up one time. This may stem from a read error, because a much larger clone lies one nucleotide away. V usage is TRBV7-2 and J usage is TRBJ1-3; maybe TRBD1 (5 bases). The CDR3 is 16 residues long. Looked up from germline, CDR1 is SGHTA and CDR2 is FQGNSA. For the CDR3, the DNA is TGTGCCAGCAGATTAGATCCCAGGGACTCTGGAAACACCATATATTTT. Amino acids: CASRLDPRDSGNTIYF.

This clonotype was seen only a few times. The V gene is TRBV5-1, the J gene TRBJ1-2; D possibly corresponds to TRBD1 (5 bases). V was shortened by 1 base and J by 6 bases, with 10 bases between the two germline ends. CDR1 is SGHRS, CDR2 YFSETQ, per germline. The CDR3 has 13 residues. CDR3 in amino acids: CASSLQGSDGYTF. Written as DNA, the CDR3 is TGCGCCAGCAGCTTGCAGGGTTCAGATGGCTACACCTTC.

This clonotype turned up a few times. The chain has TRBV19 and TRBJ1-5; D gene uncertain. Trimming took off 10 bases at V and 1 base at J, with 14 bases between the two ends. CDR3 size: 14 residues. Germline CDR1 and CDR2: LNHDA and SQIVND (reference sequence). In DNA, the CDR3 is TGTGCCACCTCACCTTTGGGGAGCAATCAGCCCCAGCATTTT. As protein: CATSPLGSNQPQHF.

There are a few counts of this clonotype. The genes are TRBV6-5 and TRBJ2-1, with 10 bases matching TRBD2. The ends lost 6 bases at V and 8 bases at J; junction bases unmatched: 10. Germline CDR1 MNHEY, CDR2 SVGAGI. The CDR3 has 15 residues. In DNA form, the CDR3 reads TGTGCCAGCAGCCTCGTAGCGGGGGGACCACATGAGCAGTTCTTC. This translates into CASSLVAGGPHEQFF.

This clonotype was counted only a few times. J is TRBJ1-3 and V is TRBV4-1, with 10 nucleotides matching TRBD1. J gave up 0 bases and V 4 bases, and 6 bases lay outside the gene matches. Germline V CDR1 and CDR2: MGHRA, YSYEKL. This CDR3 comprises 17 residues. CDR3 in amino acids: CASSPGQGFSSGNTIYF. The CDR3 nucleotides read TGCGCCAGCAGCCCGGGACAGGGGTTCTCCTCTGGAAACACCATATATTTT.

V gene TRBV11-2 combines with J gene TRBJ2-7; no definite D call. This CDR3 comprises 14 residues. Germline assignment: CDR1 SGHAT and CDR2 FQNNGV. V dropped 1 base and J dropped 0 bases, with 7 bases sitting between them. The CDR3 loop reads CASSLGVTSYEQYF. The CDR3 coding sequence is TGTGCCAGCAGCTTAGGGGTAACCTCCTACGAGCAGTACTTC.

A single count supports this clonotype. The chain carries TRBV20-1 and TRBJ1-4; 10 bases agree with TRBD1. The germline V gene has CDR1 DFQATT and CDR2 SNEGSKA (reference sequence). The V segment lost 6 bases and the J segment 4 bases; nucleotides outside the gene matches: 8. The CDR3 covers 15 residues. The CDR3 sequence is CSANPGQGGNEKLFF. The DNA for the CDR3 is TGCAGTGCGAACCCTGGACAGGGGGGTAATGAAAAACTGTTTTTT.